The T cell receptor (beta chain) under discussion was sequenced for a study of blood T cell repertoires in COVID-19. The protocol was immunoSEQ multiplex PCR, while the TCRdb copy is restricted to in-frame clones and leaves out a portion. The sample has 150,000 to 200,000 clones, 80% to 85% seen once. This receptor was identified in a woman at least 80 years old with active or convalescent COVID-19. Sequencing was performed on peripheral blood.

CDR3 DNA sequence: TGTGCCAGTAGTATACCCTGGACAGGGAACGGCTACACCTTC. It is translated as CASSIPWTGNGYTF. The chain uses TRBV19 and TRBJ1-2, with 8 nucleotides matching TRBD1. CDR3 length equals 14 residues. The trim removed 2 bases at V and 8 bases at J, leaving 7 bases unmatched. The germline V gene encodes CDR1 LNHDA and CDR2 SQIVND (reference sequence).